One T cell receptor (beta chain) is described in this entry. About 0.5 to 1 ug RNA was reverse transcribed with random hexamers. MiXCR, run by TCRdb on the immunoSEQ multiplex PCR reads, gives a single entry per CDR3 protein. The table shows under 200,000 distinct CDR3 sequences, with approximately 94% occurring only once. The entry originates in a study of CD8 T cells in Susac syndrome. The CDR3 loop spans 9 amino acids. Germline loops: CDR1 SQVTM, CDR2 ANQGSEA. Trimming stripped 4 bases from V and 7 bases from J, with 4 bases between. The chain is built from TRBV29-1 and TRBJ2-5; D call uncertain. This TCR came from a human donor in good health. The sequenced sample was CD4+ T cells from PBMCs. CDR3 DNA: TGCAGCGTTGGAGGGACCCAGTACTTC. It codes for CSVGGTQYF.